A selection of T cell receptor beta chains follows, all from one sample in a study of blood T cell repertoires in COVID-19. Assay: immunoSEQ multiplex PCR; the TCRdb copy retains only in-frame clones and omits some. Altogether 260,000 or so clones are present, approximately 88% being singletons, with the ten largest covering 0.7%. Input material: peripheral blood. The receptors derive from a human donor in a cohort sampled during active COVID-19. Each CDR3 is given with its conserved first and last residue. D genes are given only for firm matches. Clone sizes are given selectively: once, few, many, or a class where the clone is expanded.

clone_size	j_call	d_call	v_call	cdr3_aa	cdr3_nt
NA	TRBJ1-4	TRBD1	TRBV7-9	CASSPRDSATNEKLFF	TGTGCCAGCAGCCCCCGGGACAGCGCGACGAATGAAAAACTGTTTTTT
NA	TRBJ2-7	TRBD1	TRBV19	CASRRQGEGEQYF	TGTGCCAGTAGGAGACAGGGGGAAGGCGAGCAGTACTTC
NA	TRBJ1-1	NA	TRBV5-1	CASSLAIGGNTEAFF	TGCGCCAGCAGCTTGGCCATAGGGGGGAACACTGAAGCTTTCTTT
NA	TRBJ1-1	NA	TRBV18	CASSPPRTGGNTEAFF	TGTGCCAGCTCACCCCCCCGGACGGGGGGGAACACTGAAGCTTTCTTT
NA	TRBJ1-2	NA	TRBV11-2	CASSLLRGSKNYGYTF	TGTGCCAGCAGCTTACTCCGGGGTTCAAAAAACTATGGCTACACCTTC
NA	TRBJ2-7	NA	TRBV5-4	CASSTRTAYEQYF	TGTGCCAGCAGCACCCGGACAGCCTACGAGCAGTACTTC
NA	TRBJ2-7	NA	TRBV30	CAWIPTESYEQYF	TGTGCCTGGATCCCGACGGAGTCCTACGAGCAGTACTTC
NA	TRBJ2-7	TRBD2	TRBV5-1	CASSLRASGSYEQYF	TGCGCCAGCAGCTTGAGGGCTAGCGGTTCCTACGAGCAGTACTTC
once	TRBJ2-5	NA	TRBV27	CASTSPETQYF	TGTGCCAGCACCTCCCCAGAGACCCAGTACTTC
once	TRBJ1-6	NA	TRBV11-2	CASSLSGRWNSPLHF	TGTGCCAGCAGCTTATCTGGCAGGTGGAATTCACCCCTCCACTTT
NA	TRBJ2-6	NA	TRBV28	CASKTWSTGANVLTF	TGTGCCAGCAAGACTTGGTCGACGGGGGCCAACGTCCTGACTTTC
few	TRBJ1-2	NA	TRBV28	CASSPGHTNYGYTF	TGTGCCAGTTCTCCGGGACATACTAACTATGGCTACACCTTC
NA	TRBJ1-2	TRBD1	TRBV5-8	CASSFWDRNYGYTF	TGTGCCAGCAGCTTCTGGGACAGGAACTATGGCTACACCTTC
NA	TRBJ2-7	TRBD1	TRBV10-3	CAARQGSSYEQYF	TGTGCCGCGAGACAGGGAAGCTCCTACGAGCAGTACTTC
NA	TRBJ1-4	TRBD1	TRBV19	CASSADRVNEKLFF	TGTGCCAGTAGTGCAGACAGGGTTAATGAAAAACTGTTTTTT
NA	TRBJ2-3	TRBD2	TRBV20-1	CSASSAGGTDTQYF	TGCAGTGCTAGTTCGGCGGGGGGCACAGATACGCAGTATTTT
NA	TRBJ1-2	TRBD1	TRBV7-2	CASSPRPLLGQGNYGYTF	TGTGCCAGCAGCCCGAGGCCCTTACTGGGACAGGGGAACTATGGCTACACCTTC
NA	TRBJ1-1	NA	TRBV6-6	CASSHDRAHEAFF	TGTGCCAGCAGCCACGACAGAGCACATGAAGCTTTCTTT
NA	TRBJ1-2	NA	TRBV2	CASSPRTAFSYGYTF	TGTGCCAGCAGCCCCAGGACAGCGTTTTCCTATGGCTACACCTTC
NA	TRBJ1-4	NA	TRBV6-6	CASRSPDSLTNEKLFF	TGTGCCAGCAGGTCCCCCGATTCCCTCACAAATGAAAAACTGTTTTTT
NA	TRBJ1-5	NA	TRBV19	CASSIRREYQPQHF	TGTGCCAGTAGTATAAGGCGGGAATATCAGCCCCAGCATTTT
NA	TRBJ1-1	NA	TRBV5-4	CASQGNGVAEAFF	TGTGCCAGTCAGGGGAATGGAGTCGCTGAAGCTTTCTTT
few	TRBJ1-1	NA	TRBV30	CAWSDDRVNTEAFF	TGTGCCTGGAGTGACGACAGAGTGAACACTGAAGCTTTCTTT
NA	TRBJ2-7	NA	TRBV11-3	CASSLGQEFNEQYF	TGTGCCAGCAGCTTAGGACAGGAGTTCAACGAGCAGTACTTC
few	TRBJ2-7	NA	TRBV6-2/TRBV6-3	CASSPTGPYEQYF	TGTGCCAGCAGTCCGACAGGACCCTACGAGCAGTACTTC
NA	TRBJ2-7	TRBD1	TRBV30	CAWESKGAGYEQYF	TGTGCCTGGGAGAGCAAGGGGGCAGGATACGAGCAGTACTTC
NA	TRBJ2-2	NA	TRBV3-1/TRBV3-2	CASSITGELFF	TGTGCCAGCAGCATAACCGGGGAGCTGTTTTTT
NA	TRBJ2-7	TRBD2	TRBV7-2	CASSFPQAGPQGSYEQYF	TGTGCCAGCAGCTTTCCCCAAGCGGGGCCCCAAGGCTCCTACGAGCAGTACTTC
NA	TRBJ2-2	TRBD1	TRBV7-9	CASPTGVWDTGELFF	TGTGCCAGTCCTACAGGGGTTTGGGACACCGGGGAGCTGTTTTTT
few	TRBJ2-2	NA	TRBV28	CASVRQGRAGELFF	TGTGCCAGCGTGCGGCAGGGGCGAGCCGGGGAGCTGTTTTTT
few	TRBJ1-3	NA	TRBV4-1	CASSPGIPTGNTIYF	TGCGCCAGCAGCCCAGGGATCCCGACTGGAAACACCATATATTTT
NA	TRBJ2-1	TRBD2	TRBV2	CASTLREEVNEQFF	TGTGCCAGCACATTGCGGGAGGAAGTCAATGAGCAGTTCTTC
NA	TRBJ1-2	NA	TRBV18	CASSPFREKVGWDTF	TGTGCCAGCTCACCATTCCGGGAGAAGGTGGGTTGGGACACCTTC
NA	TRBJ2-7	NA	TRBV5-6	CASSWSPGSEGHYEQYF	TGTGCCAGCAGCTGGAGCCCAGGGTCGGAGGGCCATTACGAGCAGTACTTC
once	TRBJ1-5	NA	TRBV28	CASSTGNQPQHF	TGTGCCAGCAGTACGGGCAATCAGCCCCAGCATTTT